The rows below give T cell receptor beta chains drawn from one sample of a study of blood T cell repertoires in COVID-19. The data were produced by immunoSEQ multiplex PCR, yet TCRdb's version contains in-frame clones alone and is incomplete. The table records 40,000 or so clones, approximately 86% of them present only once. Sequenced sample: peripheral blood. The receptor source for this set is a man aged 35-49 years with active COVID-19. CDR3s leave out the opening cysteine and the closing phenylalanine or tryptophan. The D gene is left open where the match is weak.

j_call: TRBJ1-1
d_call: NA
v_call: TRBV10-3
cdr3_aa: AISEWEGDTEAF

j_call: TRBJ2-7
d_call: NA
v_call: TRBV28
cdr3_aa: ASSLGGNSYEQY

j_call: TRBJ2-1
d_call: TRBD2
v_call: TRBV11-2
cdr3_aa: ASSSWTSGYNEQF

j_call: TRBJ1-3
d_call: TRBD1
v_call: TRBV9
cdr3_aa: ASSVDFRGSSGNTIY

j_call: TRBJ1-2
d_call: TRBD1
v_call: TRBV5-6
cdr3_aa: ASRSGTANYGYT

j_call: TRBJ1-2
d_call: TRBD1
v_call: TRBV5-1
cdr3_aa: ASSLGTGANYGYT

j_call: TRBJ2-5
d_call: NA
v_call: TRBV2
cdr3_aa: ASNADGETQY

j_call: TRBJ2-7
d_call: TRBD2
v_call: TRBV23-1
cdr3_aa: ASSQSTSGAYEQY

j_call: TRBJ1-6
d_call: NA
v_call: TRBV5-6
cdr3_aa: ASSLVGHSNSPLH

j_call: TRBJ2-3
d_call: TRBD1
v_call: TRBV19
cdr3_aa: ASSDWDRGFTDTQY

j_call: TRBJ2-7
d_call: NA
v_call: TRBV7-8
cdr3_aa: ASSLGERAGGYYEQY

j_call: TRBJ2-5
d_call: TRBD1
v_call: TRBV4-1
cdr3_aa: ASSQNRGQETQY

j_call: TRBJ1-5
d_call: NA
v_call: TRBV19
cdr3_aa: ASSSRFGGFNNQPQH

j_call: TRBJ1-5
d_call: NA
v_call: TRBV24-1
cdr3_aa: ATSVGAGNQPQH

j_call: TRBJ1-2
d_call: NA
v_call: TRBV19
cdr3_aa: ASSISNYGYT

j_call: TRBJ2-3
d_call: NA
v_call: TRBV7-2
cdr3_aa: ASSPTGMVTDTQY

j_call: TRBJ2-7
d_call: TRBD2
v_call: TRBV7-8
cdr3_aa: ASSPPGVAGSYEQY

j_call: TRBJ2-3
d_call: NA
v_call: TRBV3-1/TRBV3-2
cdr3_aa: ASSPSSTDTQY

j_call: TRBJ1-3
d_call: NA
v_call: TRBV21-1
cdr3_aa: ASSKINRTPSYSGNTIY

j_call: TRBJ1-2
d_call: NA
v_call: TRBV7-9
cdr3_aa: ASSLGPGYGYT

j_call: TRBJ1-1
d_call: NA
v_call: TRBV19
cdr3_aa: ASSIAEGRYTEAF

j_call: TRBJ2-7
d_call: NA
v_call: TRBV19
cdr3_aa: ASSIGEAYEQY

j_call: TRBJ1-5
d_call: NA
v_call: TRBV28
cdr3_aa: ATTSRGGSQPQH

j_call: TRBJ2-5
d_call: NA
v_call: TRBV5-1
cdr3_aa: ASSPYRYQETQY

j_call: TRBJ2-6
d_call: NA
v_call: TRBV6-2/TRBV6-3
cdr3_aa: ASSYSGSSSGANVLT

j_call: TRBJ1-1
d_call: NA
v_call: TRBV5-1
cdr3_aa: ASSLGQSGTEAF

j_call: TRBJ2-7
d_call: NA
v_call: TRBV6-1
cdr3_aa: ASSDGDIYPPYEQY

j_call: TRBJ2-2
d_call: TRBD2
v_call: TRBV11-2
cdr3_aa: ASSWGLAGQTGELF

j_call: TRBJ2-1
d_call: TRBD2
v_call: TRBV7-6
cdr3_aa: ASSLALAGGPLNEQF

j_call: TRBJ2-7
d_call: TRBD2
v_call: TRBV2
cdr3_aa: ASSVERESYEQY

j_call: TRBJ2-1
d_call: NA
v_call: TRBV18
cdr3_aa: ASSPVTRYNEQF

j_call: TRBJ1-1
d_call: TRBD1
v_call: TRBV5-1
cdr3_aa: ASSSTQTGGTEAF

j_call: TRBJ2-7
d_call: TRBD2
v_call: TRBV3-1/TRBV3-2
cdr3_aa: ASSLGLAGGTYEQY